What follows are 28 T cell receptor beta chains derived from one specimen sequenced in a study of T cell responses to AZD1222 COVID-19 vaccine (dated by TCRdb to the early 2020s). The sample's time point label is to be understood as: baseline before first vaccination. Receptor libraries were prepared by the immunoSEQ multiplex PCR assay. TCRdb carries this immuneACCESS record with in-frame sequences only. Its versions omit some clonotypes, under half of them owing to an unresolved V gene in the studies checked, with the rest unexplained. This sample is represented by roughly 130,000 clones; roughly 84% of them were singletons. Together, the top ten hold around 10% of the sample. Sequenced here: peripheral blood, sampled on day 0 of AZD1222 vaccination. The receptors come from an adult in good health.

In its sample, this clone was seen once. The rearrangement uses TRBV5-6 and TRBJ1-6, with a weak D call TRBD1 (5 bases). Per germline, CDR1 SGHDT and CDR2 YYEEEE. The CDR3 sequence is 14 residues long. V lost 3 bases, J lost 7 bases, and 11 bases lay in between. CDR3: CASSWGTANSPLHF. Here the CDR3 DNA reads TGTGCCAGCAGCTGGGGGACGGCAAATTCACCCCTCCACTTT.

The chain joins TRBV6-6 to TRBJ2-2, with unresolved D. Germline loops: CDR1 MNHNY, CDR2 SVGAGI (reference sequence). CDR3 length: 14 residues. Trimming removed 2 bases at V and 6 bases at J, with 10 bases between. The CDR3 region has the DNA TGTGCCAGCAGTTACGGACGGGTAGCCGGGGAGCTGTTTTTT. It yields the protein CASSYGRVAGELFF.

The chain uses TRBV27 and TRBJ1-1; TRBD1 agrees at 8 bases. V shed 4 bases and J 5 bases; nucleotides not matched to a gene: 6. The CDR3 length is 14 residues. The germline V gene has CDR1 MNHEY and CDR2 SMNVEV (reference sequence). CDR3 coding DNA: TGTGCCAGCAGTTCGCGGACAGGGAGGACTGAAGCTTTCTTT. Residues: CASSSRTGRTEAFF.

The rearrangement joins TRBV5-5 to TRBJ2-7; 8 bases are shared with TRBD1. V shed 2 bases, J shed 7 bases, and the junction held 17 bases outside the gene matches. This CDR3 region has 17 residues. Germline V gene sequence: CDR1 SGHKS, CDR2 YYEKEE (reference sequence). The DNA of the CDR3 is TGTGCCAGCAGCTTAGAGTGGACAGGGCCCTTAGTGGGAGAGCAGTACTTC. Its protein product is CASSLEWTGPLVGEQYF.

This chain connects TRBV7-8 to TRBJ2-5; D is undetermined. TRBJ2-7 explains the end of the DNA better; the J call may be wrong. The V gene's germline CDR1 is SGHVS and CDR2 FQNEAQ. This CDR3 is 15 amino acids long. The CDR3 nucleotides read TGTGCCAGCAGCGACCGTCGAGTTGGCGGCTACGAGCAGTACTTC. Encoded protein: CASSDRRVGGYEQYF.

V is TRBV27 and J is TRBJ1-1; perhaps TRBD1 as D (5 bases). This CDR3 is built from 14 residues. The germline gives CDR1 MNHEY, CDR2 SMNVEV (reference sequence). Between the trimmed V and J ends, which lost 0 bases and 3 bases, there was a span of 8 bases. The DNA for the CDR3 is TGTGCCAGCAGTTTATCGGGGGTTGACACTGAAGCTTTCTTT. Protein product: CASSLSGVDTEAFF.

This clone was seen more than once but under ten times. The CDR3 nucleotides read TGCGCCAGCAGCTTGGAGGCAGGGAGTAACTATGGCTACACCTTC. Translating gives CASSLEAGSNYGYTF. The chain recombines TRBV5-1 with TRBJ1-2; D is possibly TRBD1 (5 bases). Deletions cut 0 bases from V and 1 base from J, with 10 bases between. CDR3 length: 15 amino acids. The germline gives CDR1 SGHRS, CDR2 YFSETQ.

The chain is built from TRBV24-1 and TRBJ1-5; TRBD1 might be the D (5 bases). The CDR3 sequence is 12 residues long. V lost 4 bases and J 9 bases, leaving 9 bases between the germline ends. CDR1 is KGHDR and CDR2 is SFDVKD in the germline V gene. This CDR3 reads CATSEGVGPQHF. CDR3 coding DNA: TGTGCCACCAGTGAAGGGGTTGGGCCCCAGCATTTT.

The chain carries TRBV6-5 and TRBJ1-1; D is perhaps TRBD1 (6 bases). Germline lookup yields CDR1 MNHEY and CDR2 SVGAGI. This CDR3 has 11 residues. Trimming pared 9 bases from V and 7 bases from J, leaving 12 bases between. DNA of the CDR3: TGTGCCAGTTATCAGGGGCATGAAGCTTTCTTT. Amino acids: CASYQGHEAFF.

J is TRBJ1-3 and V is TRBV6-5; D remains ambiguous. Germline CDR1 reads MNHEY; CDR2 reads SVGAGI. The CDR3 sequence is 12 residues long. Deletions cut 7 bases from V and 0 bases from J, with 4 bases between. CDR3 nucleotides: TGTGCCAGCAAAGCCTCTGGAAACACCATATATTTT. Translation: CASKASGNTIYF.

The J gene is TRBJ1-2, the V gene TRBV2, with TRBD1 as a possible D gene (5 bases). Germline CDR1 is SNHLY and CDR2 is FYNNEI. Trimming left V 8 bases short and J 4 bases short, with 20 bases between. The CDR3 is 15 residues long. In DNA, the CDR3 is TGTGCCAGCGAGCTTGGGGCCGGGCAGGGCTATGGCTACACCTTC. This codes for CASELGAGQGYGYTF.

V is TRBV7-9 and J is TRBJ1-1; D ambiguous. CDR1 is SEHNR, CDR2 FQNEAQ, per germline (reference sequence). Trimming shortened V by 7 bases and J by 1 base, and 10 bases separated the two germline ends. The CDR3 spans 13 residues. CDR3 sequence (DNA): TGTGCCAGCACCGATAGTTCGAACACTGAAGCTTTCTTT. Its protein product is CASTDSSNTEAFF.

This chain links TRBV7-8 with TRBJ1-2; D remains unclear. Germline CDR1 and CDR2: SGHVS and FQNEAQ. V was shortened by 5 bases and J by 3 bases, with 4 bases between the two germline ends. This CDR3 has 11 residues. The CDR3 DNA reads TGTGCCAGCAGCCCGGACTATGGCTACACCTTC. Amino acids: CASSPDYGYTF.

CDR3 DNA sequence: TGTGCCAGCAGCAACAAAGGGGTGCACGAGCAGTACTTC. As protein: CASSNKGVHEQYF. The V call is TRBV21-1, the J call TRBJ2-7; TRBD1, the D gene given by the table, was not confirmed from the DNA. TRBV21-1 is a pseudogene segment. This CDR3 is built from 13 residues.

DNA for the CDR3: TGTGCCAGCAGTGATCCGCAGGGTGGGAATTCACCCCTCCACTTT. Protein: CASSDPQGGNSPLHF. The V and J genes are TRBV25-1 and TRBJ1-6, with a tentative D call TRBD1 (5 bases). V lost 3 bases and J 7 bases, leaving 13 bases between the germline ends. Germline loops: CDR1 MGHDK, CDR2 SYGVNS. The CDR3 length is 15 residues.

The chain combines TRBV7-9 with TRBJ2-7; D tentatively fits TRBD1 or TRBD2 (6 bases each). The germline gives CDR1 SEHNR, CDR2 FQNEAQ (reference sequence). This CDR3 comprises 13 residues. V was pared by 8 bases and J by 7 bases, with 18 bases between. The CDR3 loop is CASRGRGVEEQYF. CDR3 in DNA: TGTGCCAGCCGGGGGCGGGGCGTTGAGGAGCAGTACTTC.

The chain uses TRBV7-8 and TRBJ1-2; D is unresolved. Trimming left V 2 bases short and J 4 bases short, with 8 bases between. CDR1 SGHVS and CDR2 FQNEAQ come from the germline V gene. This CDR3 region has 13 residues. This CDR3 is CASSLHGGYGYTF. CDR3 nucleotide sequence: TGTGCCAGCAGCTTACACGGCGGCTATGGCTACACCTTC.

V and J are TRBV18 and TRBJ2-3; 9 bases agree with TRBD1. Germline loops: CDR1 KGHSH, CDR2 LQKENI. This CDR3 is 15 amino acids long. V was pared by 2 bases and J by 6 bases, with 6 bases of the junction left unmatched. CDR3 sequence (DNA): TGTGCCAGCTCACCAAGGACAGGGGACGCCGATACGCAGTATTTT. Its translation is CASSPRTGDADTQYF. Variable domain in full (rest from reference TRBV18 and TRBJ2-3): NAGVMQNPRHLVRRRGQEARLRCSPMKGHSHVYWYRQLPEEGLKFMVYLQKENIIDESGMPKERFSAEFPKEGPSILRIQQVVRGDSAAYFCASSPRTGDADTQYFGPGTRLTVL.

The rearrangement joins TRBV6-2 or TRBV6-3 to TRBJ2-5, with TRBD2 matching over 7 bases. This CDR3 contains 14 residues. Germline values: CDR1 MNHEY, CDR2 SVGEGT. J gave up 5 bases and V 6 bases, and 9 bases lay outside the gene matches. CDR3: CASSSRDYSETQYF. CDR3 sequence (DNA): TGTGCCAGCAGCTCCCGGGACTATTCCGAGACCCAGTACTTC.

This sequence joins TRBV28 and TRBJ2-1; TRBD1 matches at 7 bases. CDR1 is MDHEN, CDR2 SYDVKM, per germline. Unmatched junction bases numbered 4, after V lost 2 bases and J lost 3 bases. The length of the CDR3 is 15 residues. CDR3 sequence reads: CASSLTGDYYNEQFF. CDR3 nucleotide sequence: TGTGCCAGCAGTTTAACAGGGGATTACTACAATGAGCAGTTCTTC. The full variable domain, in which reference TRBV28 and TRBJ2-1 provide the parts outside the CDR3, is DVKVTQSSRYLVKRTGEKVFLECVQDMDHENMFWYRQDPGLGLRLIYFSYDVKMKEKGDIPEGYSVSREKKERFSLILESASTNQTSMYLCASSLTGDYYNEQFFGPGTRLTVL.

V usage is TRBV12-3 or TRBV12-4 and J usage is TRBJ2-5; D gene unclear. Trimming stripped 5 bases from V and 0 bases from J, with 7 bases between. The CDR3 is made up of 13 amino acids. The CDR3 region has the DNA TGTGCCAGCAGTATGGGTTACCAAGAGACCCAGTACTTC. This gives the protein CASSMGYQETQYF.

The chain combines TRBV11-2 with TRBJ2-1; 11 positions agree with TRBD2. The V gene's germline CDR1 is SGHAT and CDR2 FQNNGV. This CDR3 contains 13 residues. With V trimmed by 5 bases and J by 9 bases, 3 bases remained unmatched. The CDR3 DNA follows: TGTGCCAGCAGCCAGACTAGCGGGACTGAGCAGTTCTTC. Translating gives CASSQTSGTEQFF.

This chain links TRBV5-4 with TRBJ2-5; the D gene is possibly TRBD1 (6 bases). There are 16 residues in the CDR3. V lost 4 bases and J 2 bases, leaving 18 bases between the germline ends. CDR1 is SGHNT, CDR2 YYREEE, per germline (reference sequence). The chain's CDR3 is CASSRAGGTSQETQYF. DNA for the CDR3: TGTGCCAGCAGCCGTGCCGGTGGGACATCGCAAGAGACCCAGTACTTC.

V gene TRBV3-1 (or the pseudogene TRBV3-2) combines with J gene TRBJ1-2; tentative D call: TRBD1 (5 bases). With 3 bases removed from V and 5 bases from J, the gap between germline ends came to 16 bases. The length of the CDR3 is 15 residues. Germline loops: CDR1 LGHDT, CDR2 YNNKEL (reference sequence). CDR3 sequence reads: CASSHRGIAKYGYTF. The CDR3 DNA follows: TGTGCCAGCAGCCACCGGGGGATAGCCAAATATGGCTACACCTTC.

The rearrangement links TRBV25-1 to TRBJ2-5; the match to TRBD2 covers 9 bases. The germline V gene has CDR1 MGHDK and CDR2 SYGVNS. This CDR3 spans 16 amino acids. The ends lost 1 base at V and 2 bases at J; junction bases unmatched: 5. The DNA of the CDR3 is TGTGCCAGCAGTGAATGGCAGGCGGGGGGGCAAGAGACCCAGTACTTC. It codes for CASSEWQAGGQETQYF.

This clone showed up just a few times. This chain connects TRBV4-1 to TRBJ1-5; 12 bases fit TRBD1. The CDR3 has 21 residues. Germline values: CDR1 MGHRA, CDR2 YSYEKL. With 3 bases clipped from V and 0 bases from J, the junction kept 15 bases outside the gene matches. CDR3 amino acids: CASSQGQGAEPLKHSNQPQHF. Here the CDR3 DNA reads TGCGCCAGCAGCCAGGGACAGGGGGCGGAACCGTTAAAACATAGCAATCAGCCCCAGCATTTT.

This clone has just one count. The V and J genes are TRBV13 and TRBJ1-6; D is ambiguous. The germline CDR1 and CDR2 sequences are PRHDT and FYEKMQ (reference sequence). V lost 1 base, J lost 8 bases, and 6 bases lay in between. CDR3 length equals 13 residues. CDR3 protein: CASSLEGYSPLHF. DNA of the CDR3: TGTGCCAGCAGCTTAGAAGGGTATTCACCCCTCCACTTT.

This clone occurred once. The chain recombines TRBV9 with TRBJ1-1, with 7 nucleotides matching TRBD1. With V trimmed by 3 bases and J by 1 base, 6 bases remained unmatched. The CDR3 is 15 amino acids. Germline CDR1 and CDR2: SGDLS and YYNGEE. CDR3 protein: CASSARQGGNTEAFF. The CDR3 DNA reads TGTGCCAGCAGCGCCCGACAGGGTGGGAACACTGAAGCTTTCTTT. Variable domain in full (rest from reference TRBV9 and TRBJ1-1): DSGVTQTPKHLITATGQRVTLRCSPRSGDLSVYWYQQSLDQGLQFLIQYYNGEERAKGNILERFSAQQFPDLHSELNLSSLELGDSALYFCASSARQGGNTEAFFGQGTRLTVV.